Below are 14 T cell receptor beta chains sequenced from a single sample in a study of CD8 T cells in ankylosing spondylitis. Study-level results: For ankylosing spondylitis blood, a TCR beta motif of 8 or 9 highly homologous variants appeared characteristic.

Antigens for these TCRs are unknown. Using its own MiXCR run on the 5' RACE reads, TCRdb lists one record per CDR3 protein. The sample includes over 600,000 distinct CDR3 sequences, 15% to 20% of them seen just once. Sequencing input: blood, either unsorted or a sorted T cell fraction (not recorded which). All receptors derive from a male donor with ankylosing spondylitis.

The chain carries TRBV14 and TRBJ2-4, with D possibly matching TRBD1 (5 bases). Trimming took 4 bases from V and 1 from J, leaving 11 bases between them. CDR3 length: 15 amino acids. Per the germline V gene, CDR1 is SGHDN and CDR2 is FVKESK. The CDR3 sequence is CASSPLDTAKNIQYF. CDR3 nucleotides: TGTGCCAGCAGCCCACTGGACACGGCCAAAAACATTCAGTACTTC.

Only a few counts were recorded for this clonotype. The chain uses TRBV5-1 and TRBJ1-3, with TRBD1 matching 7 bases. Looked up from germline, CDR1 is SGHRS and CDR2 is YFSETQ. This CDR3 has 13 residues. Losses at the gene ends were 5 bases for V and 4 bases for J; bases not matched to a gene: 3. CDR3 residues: CASRTGTGNTIYF. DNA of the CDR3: TGCGCCAGCAGGACAGGGACGGGAAACACCATATATTTT.

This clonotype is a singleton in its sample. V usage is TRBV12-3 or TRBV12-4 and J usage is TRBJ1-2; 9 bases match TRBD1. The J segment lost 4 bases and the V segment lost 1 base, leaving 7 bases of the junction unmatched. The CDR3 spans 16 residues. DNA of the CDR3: TGTGCCAGCAGTTTAGGGGACAGGGTGAATATCTATGGCTACACCTTC. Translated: CASSLGDRVNIYGYTF.

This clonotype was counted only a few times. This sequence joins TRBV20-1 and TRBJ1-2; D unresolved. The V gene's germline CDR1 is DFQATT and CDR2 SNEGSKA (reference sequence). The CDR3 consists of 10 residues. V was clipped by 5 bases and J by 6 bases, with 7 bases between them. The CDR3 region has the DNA TGCAGTGCTGGGGTAAATGGCTACACCTTC. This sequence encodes CSAGVNGYTF.

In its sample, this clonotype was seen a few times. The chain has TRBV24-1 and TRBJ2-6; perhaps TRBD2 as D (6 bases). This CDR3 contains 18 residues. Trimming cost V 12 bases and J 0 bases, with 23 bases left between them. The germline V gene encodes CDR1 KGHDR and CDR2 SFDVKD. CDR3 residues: CASILPGEAPSGANVLTF. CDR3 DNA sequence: TGTGCCTCGATTCTTCCTGGGGAGGCCCCCTCTGGGGCCAACGTCCTGACTTTC.

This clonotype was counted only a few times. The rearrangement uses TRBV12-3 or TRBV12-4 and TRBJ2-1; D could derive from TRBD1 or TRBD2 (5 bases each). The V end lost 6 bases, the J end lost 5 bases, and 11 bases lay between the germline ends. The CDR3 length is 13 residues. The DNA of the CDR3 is TGTGCCAGCAGGGGGGAGTCTAACAATGAGCAGTTCTTC. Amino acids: CASRGESNNEQFF.

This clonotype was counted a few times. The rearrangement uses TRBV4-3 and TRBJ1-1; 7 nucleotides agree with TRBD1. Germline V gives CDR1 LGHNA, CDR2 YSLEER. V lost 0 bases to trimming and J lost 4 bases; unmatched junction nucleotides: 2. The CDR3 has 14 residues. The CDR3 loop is CASSQEAGGTEAFF. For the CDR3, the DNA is TGCGCCAGCAGCCAAGAGGCAGGGGGCACTGAAGCTTTCTTT.

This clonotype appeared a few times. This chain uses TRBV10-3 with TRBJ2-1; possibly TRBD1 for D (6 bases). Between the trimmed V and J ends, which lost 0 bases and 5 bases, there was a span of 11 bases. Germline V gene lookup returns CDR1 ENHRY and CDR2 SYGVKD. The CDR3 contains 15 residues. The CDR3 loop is CAISESGTTNNEQFF. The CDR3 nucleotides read TGTGCCATCAGTGAGTCTGGGACAACCAACAATGAGCAGTTCTTC.

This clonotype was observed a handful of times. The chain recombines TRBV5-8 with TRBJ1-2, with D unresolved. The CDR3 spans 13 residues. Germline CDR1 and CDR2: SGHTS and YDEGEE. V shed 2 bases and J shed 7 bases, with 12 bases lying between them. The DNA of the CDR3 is TGTGCCAGCAGCTTTGTGGTAACGGGTGGCTACACCTTC. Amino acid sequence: CASSFVVTGGYTF.

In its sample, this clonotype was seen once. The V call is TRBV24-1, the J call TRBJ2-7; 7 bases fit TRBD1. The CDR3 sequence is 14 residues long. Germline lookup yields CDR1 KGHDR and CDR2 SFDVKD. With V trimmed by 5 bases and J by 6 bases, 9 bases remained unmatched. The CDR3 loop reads CATSGTGESGEQYF. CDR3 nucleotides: TGTGCCACCAGTGGAACAGGGGAGAGTGGCGAGCAGTACTTC.

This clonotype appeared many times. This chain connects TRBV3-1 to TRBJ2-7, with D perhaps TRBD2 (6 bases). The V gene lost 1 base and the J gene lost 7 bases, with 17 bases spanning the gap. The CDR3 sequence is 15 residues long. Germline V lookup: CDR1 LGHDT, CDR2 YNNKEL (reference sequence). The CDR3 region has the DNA TGTGCCAGCAGCCAAGGGACTACCACTGGGAGGGAGCAGTACTTC. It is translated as CASSQGTTTGREQYF.

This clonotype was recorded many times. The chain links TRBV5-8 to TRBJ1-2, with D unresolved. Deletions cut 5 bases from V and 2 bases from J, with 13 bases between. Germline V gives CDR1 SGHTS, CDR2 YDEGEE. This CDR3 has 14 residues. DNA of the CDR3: TGTGCCAGCAGTCTGTGGAAAGGGAACTATGGCTACACCTTC. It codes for CASSLWKGNYGYTF.

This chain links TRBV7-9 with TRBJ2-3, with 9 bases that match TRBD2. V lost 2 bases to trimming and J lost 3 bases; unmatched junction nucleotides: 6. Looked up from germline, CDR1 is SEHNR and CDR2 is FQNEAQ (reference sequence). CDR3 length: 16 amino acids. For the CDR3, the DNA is TGTGCCAGCAGCTTAAGGCGGGGGGGCTGGACAGATACGCAGTATTTT. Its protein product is CASSLRRGGWTDTQYF.

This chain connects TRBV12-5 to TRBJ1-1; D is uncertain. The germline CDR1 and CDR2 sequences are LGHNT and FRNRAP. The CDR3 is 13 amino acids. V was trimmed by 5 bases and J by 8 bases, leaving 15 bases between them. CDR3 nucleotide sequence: TGTGCTAGTGGTCCCCCGGGAGGGAACGAAGCTTTCTTT. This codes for CASGPPGGNEAFF.